Below, 8 T cell receptor beta chains from the same sample are listed, as sequenced in a study of cytomegalovirus exposure and HLA in healthy donors. TCRdb's table, derived via immunoSEQ multiplex PCR, lists solely in-frame clones and lacks some. The top ten hold 3% of the sample, which has about 110,000 clones, about 85% seen once. Source material: PBMCs. The receptors originated from a woman younger than 30 in good health and CMV-seronegative.

CDR3 loop: CASSLIADSYNEQFF. The CDR3, as DNA: TGTGCCAGCAGCTTAATAGCGGACTCCTACAATGAGCAGTTCTTC. This chain joins TRBV7-2 and TRBJ2-1; a weak D match, TRBD2 (6 bases). The CDR3 runs to 15 residues. Trimming took 2 bases from V and 0 from J, leaving 8 bases between them. CDR1 is SGHTA, CDR2 FQGNSA, per germline.

The chain uses TRBV6-5 and TRBJ1-1, with 7 bases aligning to TRBD1. V was clipped by 4 bases and J by 1 base; unmatched bases: 6. This CDR3 comprises 15 residues. The germline gives CDR1 MNHEY, CDR2 SVGAGI. In DNA form, the CDR3 reads TGTGCCAGCAGTTTTCGGGACAGAGGGAACACTGAAGCTTTCTTT. Protein sequence: CASSFRDRGNTEAFF.

The CDR3 loop is CASSKTQVSYNSPLHF. In DNA form, the CDR3 reads TGTGCCAGCTCAAAGACACAAGTCTCCTATAATTCACCCCTCCACTTT. The rearrangement joins TRBV9 to TRBJ1-6; D ambiguous. This CDR3 contains 16 residues. Germline values: CDR1 SGDLS, CDR2 YYNGEE. Trimming removed 7 bases at V and 0 bases at J, with 14 bases between.

In its sample, this clone was seen once. The J gene is TRBJ1-2, the V gene TRBV30; D remains ambiguous. CDR1 is GTSNPN and CDR2 is SVGIG in the germline V gene (reference sequence). V shed 2 bases and J shed 8 bases, with 9 bases lying between them. The CDR3 spans 11 residues. CDR3 sequence: CAWSLGSGYTF. The CDR3 DNA follows: TGTGCCTGGAGTCTTGGGAGCGGCTACACCTTC.

The chain joins TRBV2 to TRBJ1-1; TRBD1 is a possible D gene (6 bases). From germline, CDR1 is SNHLY and CDR2 FYNNEI. This CDR3 contains 14 residues. V lost 4 bases to trimming and J lost 0 bases, with 9 bases between them. The CDR3 sequence is CASSGTAMNTEAFF. The CDR3 DNA is TGTGCCAGCAGTGGGACAGCCATGAACACTGAAGCTTTCTTT.

There are a few counts of this clone. The V and J genes are TRBV20-1 and TRBJ2-1, with 7 bases fitting TRBD2. The CDR3 is 11 amino acids. Germline CDR1 is DFQATT and CDR2 is SNEGSKA (reference sequence). CDR3 in amino acids: CSSSRGDEQFF. In nucleotides, the CDR3 is TGCAGCTCTAGTCGGGGGGATGAGCAGTTCTTC.

Only a few counts were recorded for this clone. The chain has TRBV29-1 and TRBJ2-7; 7 nucleotides match TRBD1. The CDR3 sequence is 12 residues long. CDR1 is SQVTM, CDR2 ANQGSEA, per germline. V was pared by 5 bases and J by 3 bases, with 4 bases of the junction left unmatched. CDR3 nucleotide sequence: TGCAGCGTTCGGACAGGAAACTACGAGCAGTACTTC. This gives the protein CSVRTGNYEQYF.

The rearrangement uses TRBV4-1 and TRBJ2-2, with 7 nucleotides matching TRBD2. Losses at the gene ends were 7 bases for V and 1 base for J; bases not matched to a gene: 3. The CDR3 runs 14 residues. CDR1 is MGHRA and CDR2 is YSYEKL in the germline V gene. For the CDR3, the DNA is TGCGCCAGCAAAGCGGGGCTGAACACCGGGGAGCTGTTTTTT. This encodes CASKAGLNTGELFF.